Given below is one T cell receptor beta chain in context. CD8+ and CD4+ T cells from blood underwent TCR beta sequencing. FACS enriched CD8+ TEMRA cells, while bulk CD8+ and CD4+ were negatively isolated. The authors reverse transcribed about 0.5 to 1 ug RNA with random hexamers. Amplification of TCR beta CDR3 spanned 54 Vbeta and 13 Jbeta via immunoSEQ multiplex PCR. One entry per CDR3 protein results from TCRdb running MiXCR on the immunoSEQ multiplex PCR reads. The table shows roughly 150,000 distinct CDR3 sequences, with approximately 92% occurring only once. This specimen belongs to a study of CD8 T cells in Susac syndrome. The CDR3 totals 18 residues. Germline V lookup: CDR1 SEHNR, CDR2 FQNEAQ (reference sequence). V gave up 1 base and J gave up 5 bases, with 23 bases separating them.

The source is a human donor in good health. The chain couples TRBV7-9 to TRBJ1-2; maybe TRBD1 (6 bases). The source material was CD4+ T cells from PBMCs. The CDR3 here is CASSLVPPQGRARYGYTF. The CDR3, as DNA: TGTGCCAGCAGCTTAGTCCCTCCACAGGGTAGGGCAAGATATGGCTACACCTTC.